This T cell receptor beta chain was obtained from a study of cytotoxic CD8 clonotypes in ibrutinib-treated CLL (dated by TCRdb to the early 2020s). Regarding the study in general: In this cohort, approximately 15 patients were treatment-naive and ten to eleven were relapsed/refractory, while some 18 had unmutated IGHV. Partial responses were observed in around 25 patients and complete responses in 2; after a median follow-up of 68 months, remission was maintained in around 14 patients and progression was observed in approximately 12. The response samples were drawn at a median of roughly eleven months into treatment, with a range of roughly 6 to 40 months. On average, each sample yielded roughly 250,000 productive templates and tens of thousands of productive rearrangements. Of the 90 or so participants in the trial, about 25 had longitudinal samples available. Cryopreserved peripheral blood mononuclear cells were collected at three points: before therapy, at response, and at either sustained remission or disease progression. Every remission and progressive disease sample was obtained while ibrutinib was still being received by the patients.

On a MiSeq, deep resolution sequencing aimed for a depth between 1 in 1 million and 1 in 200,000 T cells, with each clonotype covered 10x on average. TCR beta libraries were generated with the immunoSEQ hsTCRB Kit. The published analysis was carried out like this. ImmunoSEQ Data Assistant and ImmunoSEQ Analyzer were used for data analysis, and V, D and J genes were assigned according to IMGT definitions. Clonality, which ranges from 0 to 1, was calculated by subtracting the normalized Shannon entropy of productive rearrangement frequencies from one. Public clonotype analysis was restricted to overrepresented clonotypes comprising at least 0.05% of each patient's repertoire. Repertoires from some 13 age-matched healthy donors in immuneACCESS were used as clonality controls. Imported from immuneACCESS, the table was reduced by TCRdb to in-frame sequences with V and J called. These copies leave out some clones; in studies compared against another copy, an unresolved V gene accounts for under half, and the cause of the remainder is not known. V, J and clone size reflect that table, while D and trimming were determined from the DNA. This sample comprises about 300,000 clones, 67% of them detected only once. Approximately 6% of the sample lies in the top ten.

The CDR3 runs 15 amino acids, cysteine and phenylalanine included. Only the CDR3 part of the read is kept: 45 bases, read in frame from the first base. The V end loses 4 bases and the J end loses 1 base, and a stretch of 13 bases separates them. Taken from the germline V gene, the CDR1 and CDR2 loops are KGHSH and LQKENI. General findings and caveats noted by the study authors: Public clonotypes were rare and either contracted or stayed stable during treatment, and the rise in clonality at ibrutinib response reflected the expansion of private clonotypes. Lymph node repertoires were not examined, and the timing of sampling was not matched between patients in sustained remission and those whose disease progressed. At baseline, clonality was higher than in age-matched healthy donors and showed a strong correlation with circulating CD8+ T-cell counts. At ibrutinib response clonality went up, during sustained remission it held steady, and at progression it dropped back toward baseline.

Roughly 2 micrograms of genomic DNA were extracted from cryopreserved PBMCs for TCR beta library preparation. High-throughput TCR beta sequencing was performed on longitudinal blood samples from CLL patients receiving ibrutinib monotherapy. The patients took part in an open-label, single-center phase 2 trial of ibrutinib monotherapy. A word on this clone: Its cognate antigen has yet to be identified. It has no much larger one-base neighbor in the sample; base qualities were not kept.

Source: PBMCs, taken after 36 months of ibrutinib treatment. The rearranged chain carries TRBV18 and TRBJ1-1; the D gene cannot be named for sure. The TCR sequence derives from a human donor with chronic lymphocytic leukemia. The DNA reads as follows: TGTGCCAGCTCACGCGCACAGCGGGGGAACACTGAAGCTTTCTTT. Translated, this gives CASSRAQRGNTEAFF. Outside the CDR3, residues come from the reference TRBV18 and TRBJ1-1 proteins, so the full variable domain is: NAGVMQNPRHLVRRRGQEARLRCSPMKGHSHVYWYRQLPEEGLKFMVYLQKENIIDESGMPKERFSAEFPKEGPSILRIQQVVRGDSAAYFCASSRAQRGNTEAFFGQGTRLTVV.